A selection of T cell receptor beta chains follows, all from one sample in a study of vaccination effects on CD4 cells after COVID-19. For these TCRs, the target antigens are not known. Libraries were prepared by immunoSEQ multiplex PCR; TCRdb keeps only in-frame clonotypes and omits some of them. The table lists 40,000 to 55,000 clones, 74% of them singletons, with 8.5% to 10% in the top ten. The specimen comprised CD4+ T cells from PBMCs cultured without peptide, sampled before COVID-19 vaccination. The receptors come from a human donor who had a prior SARS-CoV-2 infection. Both conserved end residues are part of each CDR3. The D gene is left open where the match is weak. Expanded clones get a size class; other rows say once, few or many, or leave the size out.

CDR3 DNA	CDR3 protein	clone size	V gene	D gene	J gene
TGTGCCATCAGTGAGTCGACCCAAAGACGGGGGAGGGCTAACTATGGCTACACCTTC	CAISESTQRRGRANYGYTF	.	TRBV10-3	.	TRBJ1-2
TGTGCCAGCATCCGGGACAGGGTCGGGGAGACCCAGTACTTC	CASIRDRVGETQYF	.	TRBV2	TRBD1	TRBJ2-5
TGTGCCAGCAGTGAAGGCAGGGATGGGGGAAAACTGTTTTTT	CASSEGRDGGKLFF	.	TRBV2	.	TRBJ1-4
TGTGCCAGCAGCTCCCATAATAGCAATCAGCCCCAGCATTTT	CASSSHNSNQPQHF	.	TRBV6-5	.	TRBJ1-5
TGTGCCACCTACTCTAGGGACAGCCCTGAAAAACTGTTTTTT	CATYSRDSPEKLFF	.	TRBV6-5	TRBD1	TRBJ1-4
TGTGCCAGCAGCGTAACAGGGGTAACTGAAGCTTTCTTT	CASSVTGVTEAFF	.	TRBV27	TRBD1	TRBJ1-1
TGTGCCAGCTCACCGAATGACAGCAATGAAAAACTGTTTTTT	CASSPNDSNEKLFF	.	TRBV18	.	TRBJ1-4
TGTGCCTGGAGTGTAGGGGACAGATTCTATGGCTACACCTTC	CAWSVGDRFYGYTF	.	TRBV30	TRBD1	TRBJ1-2
TGTGCCACCAGCGAAAGGACTGGAGGGAATGAAAAACTGTTTTTT	CATSERTGGNEKLFF	.	TRBV15	.	TRBJ1-4
TGTGCCAGCAGCTCCTCAGGGGACAGGGTGTACGAGCAGTACTTC	CASSSSGDRVYEQYF	.	TRBV7-3	TRBD1	TRBJ2-7
TGCGCCAGCAGAAGTACCGACAGGGGCACCTACGAGCAGTACTTC	CASRSTDRGTYEQYF	.	TRBV5-1	TRBD1	TRBJ2-7
TGTGCCAGCCTTACCTACGGGATGAACACTGAAGCTTTCTTT	CASLTYGMNTEAFF	.	TRBV28	.	TRBJ1-1
TGTGCCACCAGTGATGGGGACAGGGTGGGCACCGGGGAGCTGTTTTTT	CATSDGDRVGTGELFF	few	TRBV24-1	TRBD1	TRBJ2-2
TGTGCCACCAGCAGAGATGGTGGGGATCAGCCCCAGCATTTT	CATSRDGGDQPQHF	few	TRBV15	.	TRBJ1-5
TGTGCCAGCAGCTTACCGGGACTAGCGGGAGAATCTTACGAGCAGTACTTC	CASSLPGLAGESYEQYF	.	TRBV7-6	TRBD2	TRBJ2-7
TGTGCCTGGAGTCCCAGGTGGACTGAAGCTTTCTTT	CAWSPRWTEAFF	.	TRBV30	.	TRBJ1-1
TGCGCCAGCAGCTTGGGGGCCTCGCGGTCTAGCGGACAAGAGACCCAGTACTTC	CASSLGASRSSGQETQYF	.	TRBV5-1	TRBD2	TRBJ2-5
TGTGCCAGCAGTCCGACAGGGGACCTCTATGGCTACACCTTC	CASSPTGDLYGYTF	.	TRBV5-6	TRBD1	TRBJ1-2
TGTGCCAGCAGCGCAACAGGGAGGGTTAATGAAAAACTGTTTTTT	CASSATGRVNEKLFF	.	TRBV5-6	.	TRBJ1-4
TGTGCCAGCAGCCCCTGGACAGCCGATCAGCCCCAGCATTTT	CASSPWTADQPQHF	.	TRBV7-2	.	TRBJ1-5
TGTGCCAGCAGCTTAGGACTAGTGGCAGATACGCAGTATTTT	CASSLGLVADTQYF	.	TRBV7-2	.	TRBJ2-3
TGTGCCACCAGCATTCGGGAGAACACCGGGGAGCTGTTTTTT	CATSIRENTGELFF	.	TRBV15	.	TRBJ2-2
TGTGCCAGCAGCCACGGACAGCTAGGAAACACCATATATTTT	CASSHGQLGNTIYF	.	TRBV3-1/TRBV3-2	.	TRBJ1-3
TGTGCCAGCAGTTACGGGGGGGCTGACTCCTACGAGCAGTACTTC	CASSYGGADSYEQYF	.	TRBV6-2/TRBV6-3	.	TRBJ2-7
TGTGCCAGCAGCTTAGACAGGGAAACGACCGGGGAGCTGTTTTTT	CASSLDRETTGELFF	.	TRBV11-3	.	TRBJ2-2
TGTGCCTGGAAGGTCACAGGGGCGTCTTTACCCAACGTCCTGACTTTC	CAWKVTGASLPNVLTF	.	TRBV30	TRBD1	TRBJ2-6
TGCGCCAGCAGCCAAGACAGCTACACCGGGGAGCTGTTTTTT	CASSQDSYTGELFF	few	TRBV4-1	.	TRBJ2-2
TGTGCCAGCAGCTTGCGGGCCGGGGTGGTTAACGAGCAGTACTTC	CASSLRAGVVNEQYF	few	TRBV7-2	.	TRBJ2-7
TGTGCCAGCTCTCCGGACAGGGATCAACCCCAGCATTTT	CASSPDRDQPQHF	.	TRBV18	TRBD1	TRBJ1-5
TGCGCCAGCAGCCTATTCGACAGGACTCAAGAGACCCAGTACTTC	CASSLFDRTQETQYF	.	TRBV5-1	.	TRBJ2-5
TGTGCCAGCAGTGAATTCCCCAAGGGGAGACGCAATCAGCCCCAGCATTTT	CASSEFPKGRRNQPQHF	.	TRBV6-1	.	TRBJ1-5
TGTGCCAGCAGCTTGCTACCGGGACAGGGGAGGTCGGGGGAGCTGTTTTTT	CASSLLPGQGRSGELFF	.	TRBV7-3	TRBD1	TRBJ2-2
TGTGCCAGCAAGGAGGACAGGGGCTACGAGCAGTACTTC	CASKEDRGYEQYF	.	TRBV7-8	TRBD1	TRBJ2-7
TGTGCCAGCAGTTACGGCCAGACTACGGGCAGCCAGTACTTC	CASSYGQTTGSQYF	few	TRBV6-6	.	TRBJ2-7
TGTGCCAGCAGCCAAGACAGATACTATGGCTACACCTTC	CASSQDRYYGYTF	.	TRBV4-2	.	TRBJ1-2
TGCGCCAGCAGGAGGGACCCAATGGGACGGTACTACGAGCAGTACTTC	CASRRDPMGRYYEQYF	few	TRBV5-1	.	TRBJ2-7
TGTGCCAGCTCACCACCGGGTCGTATCAGCTCTGGAAACACCATATATTTT	CASSPPGRISSGNTIYF	once	TRBV18	.	TRBJ1-3
TGTGCCAGCAGGCCGGGGGGGTCGAGGGGCTACACCTTC	CASRPGGSRGYTF	.	TRBV3-1/TRBV3-2	.	TRBJ1-2
TGTGCCAGCTCACCAACTAGCGGAATCTACAATGAGCAGTTCTTC	CASSPTSGIYNEQFF	.	TRBV18	TRBD2	TRBJ2-1
TGTGCCATCAGTGAGGGACTAGAGGATACGCAGTATTTT	CAISEGLEDTQYF	.	TRBV10-3	TRBD2	TRBJ2-3
TGTGCCAGCAGTGAAGCAATGGGTTTGACTAATGAAAAACTGTTTTTT	CASSEAMGLTNEKLFF	.	TRBV2	.	TRBJ1-4
TGTGCCAGCCGACCCTCACCCTACAATGAGCAGTTCTTC	CASRPSPYNEQFF	.	TRBV6-5	.	TRBJ2-1
TGCGCCAGCAGCTTGGGTGGTAGCACAGATACGCAGTATTTT	CASSLGGSTDTQYF	.	TRBV5-1	.	TRBJ2-3
TGTGCCAGCAGTCCAGGGTGGTCAGGCCGACTGGTTACTGAAGCTTTCTTT	CASSPGWSGRLVTEAFF	.	TRBV5-5	.	TRBJ1-1